The 5 T cell receptor beta chains in this list originate from one sample, sequenced in a study of blood T cell repertoires in COVID-19. TCRdb's table, derived via immunoSEQ multiplex PCR, lists solely in-frame clones and lacks some. Found here are about 380,000 clones, 88% of them singletons; the top ten hold 1.2%. Input material: PBMCs or T cells enriched from blood (not recorded which). The receptor source for this set is a woman aged 18-35 years who had recovered from COVID-19.

The rearrangement links TRBV7-9 to TRBJ1-6; 8 bases are a match to TRBD1. Germline CDR1 SEHNR, CDR2 FQNEAQ (reference sequence). The CDR3 is 14 residues long. V shed 4 bases, J shed 9 bases, and the junction held 5 bases outside the gene matches. This chain's CDR3 is CASSSQGAASPLHF. DNA for the CDR3: TGTGCCAGCAGCTCCCAGGGGGCTGCTTCACCCCTCCACTTT. The full variable domain, rest sourced from reference TRBV7-9 and TRBJ1-6, is DTGVSQNPRHKITKRGQNVTFRCDPISEHNRLYWYRQTLGQGPEFLTYFQNEAQLEKSRLLSDRFSAERPKGSFSTLEIQRTEQGDSAMYLCASSSQGAASPLHFGNGTRLTVT.

There are many counts of this clone. The chain carries TRBV7-3 and TRBJ1-1; D uncertain. Germline lookup yields CDR1 SGHTA and CDR2 FQGTGA. The CDR3 covers 15 residues. V dropped 2 bases and J dropped 1 base, with 11 bases sitting between them. In DNA, the CDR3 is TGTGCCAGCAGCTTATTGGGCAGACCGAACACTGAAGCTTTCTTT. It yields the protein CASSLLGRPNTEAFF.

The chain links TRBV11-1 to TRBJ2-3; D is ambiguous. V was clipped by 3 bases and J by 2 bases, with 12 bases between them. Germline V gene sequence: CDR1 SGHAT, CDR2 FQDESV (reference sequence). The CDR3 is made up of 15 amino acids. This CDR3 reads CASSFTAPVTDTQYF. As DNA, the CDR3 is TGTGCCAGCAGCTTCACAGCCCCTGTCACAGATACGCAGTATTTT. Variable domain in full (rest from reference TRBV11-1 and TRBJ2-3): EAEVAQSPRYKITEKSQAVAFWCDPISGHATLYWYRQILGQGPELLVQFQDESVVDDSQLPKDRFSAERLKGVDSTLKIQPAELGDSAMYLCASSFTAPVTDTQYFGPGTRLTVL.

The CDR3 region is CASSLGTSGGAWNTQYF. The CDR3 DNA reads as TGTGCCAGCAGCTTAGGGACTAGCGGGGGGGCTTGGAACACGCAGTATTTT. The chain recombines TRBV11-3 with TRBJ2-3; 15 bases match TRBD2. V lost 1 base, J lost 9 bases, and 8 bases stayed unmatched. Germline V gene data show CDR1 as SGHNT and CDR2 as YENEEA. There are 17 residues in the CDR3. Variable domain in full (rest from reference TRBV11-3 and TRBJ2-3): EAGVVQSPRYKIIEKKQPVAFWCNPISGHNTLYWYLQNLGQGPELLIRYENEEAVDDSQLPKDRFSAERLKGVDSTLKIQPAELGDSAVYLCASSLGTSGGAWNTQYFGPGTRLTVL.

This chain links TRBV21-1 with TRBJ2-2; the D call of TRBD1 is as the table states it, not checked on the DNA. TRBV21-1 is designated a pseudogene. The CDR3 spans 14 residues. The CDR3 coding sequence is TGTGCCAGCAGCCGGGACAGGGTTACCGGGGAGCTGTTTTTT. The encoded protein is CASSRDRVTGELFF.